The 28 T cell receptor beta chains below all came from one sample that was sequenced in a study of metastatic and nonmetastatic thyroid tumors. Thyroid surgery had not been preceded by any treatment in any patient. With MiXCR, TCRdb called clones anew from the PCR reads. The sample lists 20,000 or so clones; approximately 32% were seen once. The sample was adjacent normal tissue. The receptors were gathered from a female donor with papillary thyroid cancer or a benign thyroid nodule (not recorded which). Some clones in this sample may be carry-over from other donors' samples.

The CDR3 DNA is TGTGCCAGCACTAAGACAGGGAGCTCCTATAATTCACCCCTCCACTTT. Protein: CASTKTGSSYNSPLHF. The chain recombines TRBV6-1 with TRBJ1-6; 7 nucleotides agree with TRBD1. Trimming took 7 bases from V and 0 from J; bases not matched to a gene: 6. This CDR3 region has 16 residues. Germline lookup yields CDR1 MNHNS and CDR2 SASEGT.

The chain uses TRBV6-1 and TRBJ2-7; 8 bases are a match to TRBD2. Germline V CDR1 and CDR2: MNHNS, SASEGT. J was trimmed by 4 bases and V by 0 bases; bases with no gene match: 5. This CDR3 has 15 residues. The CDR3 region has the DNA TGTGCCAGCAGTGAAGCGAGCGGGGGTGGTTACGAGCAGTACTTC. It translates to CASSEASGGGYEQYF.

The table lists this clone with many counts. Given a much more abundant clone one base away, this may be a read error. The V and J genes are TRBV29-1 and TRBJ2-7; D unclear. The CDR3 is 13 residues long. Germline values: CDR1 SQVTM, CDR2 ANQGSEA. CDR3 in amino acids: CSVVPAGVYGQYF. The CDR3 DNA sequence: TGCAGCGTTGTCCCGGCAGGAGTCTACGGGCAGTACTTC.

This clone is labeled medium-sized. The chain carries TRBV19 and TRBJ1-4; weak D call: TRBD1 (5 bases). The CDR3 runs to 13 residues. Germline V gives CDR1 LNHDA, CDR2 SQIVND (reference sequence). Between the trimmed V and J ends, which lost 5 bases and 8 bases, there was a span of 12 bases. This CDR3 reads CASSEPGGEKLFF. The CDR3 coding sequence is TGTGCCAGTAGTGAGCCTGGGGGAGAAAAACTGTTTTTT.

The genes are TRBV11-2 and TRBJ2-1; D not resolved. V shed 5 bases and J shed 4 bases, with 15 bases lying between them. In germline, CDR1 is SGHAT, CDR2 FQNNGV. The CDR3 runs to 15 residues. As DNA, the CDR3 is TGTGCCAGCAGCCCCCCCGCCGCAGGATACAATGAGCAGTTCTTC. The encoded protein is CASSPPAAGYNEQFF.

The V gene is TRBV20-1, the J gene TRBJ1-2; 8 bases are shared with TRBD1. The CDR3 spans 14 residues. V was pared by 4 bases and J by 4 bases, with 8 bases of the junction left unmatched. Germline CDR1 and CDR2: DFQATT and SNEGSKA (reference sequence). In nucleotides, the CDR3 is TGCAGTGCTACCCTTGGACAGGGAATCTATGGCTACACCTTC. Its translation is CSATLGQGIYGYTF.

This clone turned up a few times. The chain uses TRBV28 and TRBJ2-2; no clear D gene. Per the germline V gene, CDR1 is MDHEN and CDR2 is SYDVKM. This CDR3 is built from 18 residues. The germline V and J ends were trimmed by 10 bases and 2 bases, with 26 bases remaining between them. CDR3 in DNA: TGTGCCACCTTCCCCAGGATGCGTCAAGCCGCCAACACCGGGGAGCTGTTTTTT. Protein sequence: CATFPRMRQAANTGELFF.

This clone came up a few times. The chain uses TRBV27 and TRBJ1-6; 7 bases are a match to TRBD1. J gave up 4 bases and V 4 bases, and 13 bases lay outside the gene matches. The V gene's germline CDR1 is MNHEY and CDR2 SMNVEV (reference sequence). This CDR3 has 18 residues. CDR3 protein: CASSCVRGGRWYNSPLHF. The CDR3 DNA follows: TGTGCCAGCAGTTGTGTCAGGGGGGGCCGATGGTATAATTCACCCCTCCACTTT.

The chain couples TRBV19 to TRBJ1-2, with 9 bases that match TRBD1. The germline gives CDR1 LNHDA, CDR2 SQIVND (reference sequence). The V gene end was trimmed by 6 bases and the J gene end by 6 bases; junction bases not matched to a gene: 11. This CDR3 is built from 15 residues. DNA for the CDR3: TGTGCCAGTAGCACTATAACCGGGACAGGGCATGGCTACACCTTC. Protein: CASSTITGTGHGYTF.

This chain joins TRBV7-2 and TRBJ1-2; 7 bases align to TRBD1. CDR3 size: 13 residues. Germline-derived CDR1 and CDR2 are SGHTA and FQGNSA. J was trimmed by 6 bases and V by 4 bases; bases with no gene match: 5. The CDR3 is CASSSDRPNGYTF. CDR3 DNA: TGTGCCAGCAGCTCGGACAGGCCGAATGGCTACACCTTC.

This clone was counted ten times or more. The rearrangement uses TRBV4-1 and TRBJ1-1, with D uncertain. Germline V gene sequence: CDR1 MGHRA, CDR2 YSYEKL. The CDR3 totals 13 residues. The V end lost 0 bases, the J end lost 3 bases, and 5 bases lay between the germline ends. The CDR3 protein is CASSQEEDTEAFF. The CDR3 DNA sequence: TGCGCCAGCAGCCAAGAGGAGGACACTGAAGCTTTCTTT.

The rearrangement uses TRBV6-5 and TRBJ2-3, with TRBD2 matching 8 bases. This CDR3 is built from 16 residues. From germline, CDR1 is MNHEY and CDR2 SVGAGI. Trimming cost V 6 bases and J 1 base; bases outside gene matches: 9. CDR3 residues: CASSRPGGGGTDTQYF. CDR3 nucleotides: TGTGCCAGCAGCCGCCCGGGGGGGGGGGGCACAGATACGCAGTATTTT.

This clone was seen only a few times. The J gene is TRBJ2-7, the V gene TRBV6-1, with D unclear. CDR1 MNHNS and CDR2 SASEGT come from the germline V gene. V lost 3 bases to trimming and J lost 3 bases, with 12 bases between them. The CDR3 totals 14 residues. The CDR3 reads CASSDLDGLYEQYF. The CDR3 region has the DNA TGTGCCAGCAGTGACTTGGACGGCCTCTACGAGCAGTACTTC.

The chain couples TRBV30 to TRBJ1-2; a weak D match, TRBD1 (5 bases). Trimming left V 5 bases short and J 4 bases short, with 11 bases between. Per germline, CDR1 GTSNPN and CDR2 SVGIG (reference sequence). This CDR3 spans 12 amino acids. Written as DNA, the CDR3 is TGTGCCTGGGTAACAGGCTTCTATGGCTACACCTTC. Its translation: CAWVTGFYGYTF.

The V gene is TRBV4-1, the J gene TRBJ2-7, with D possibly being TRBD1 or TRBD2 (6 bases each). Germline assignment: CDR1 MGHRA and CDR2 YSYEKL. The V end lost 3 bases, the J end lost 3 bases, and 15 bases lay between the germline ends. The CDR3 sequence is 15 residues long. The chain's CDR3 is CASSHLGGGIYEQYF. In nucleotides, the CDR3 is TGCGCCAGCAGCCACTTGGGGGGCGGGATCTACGAGCAGTACTTC.

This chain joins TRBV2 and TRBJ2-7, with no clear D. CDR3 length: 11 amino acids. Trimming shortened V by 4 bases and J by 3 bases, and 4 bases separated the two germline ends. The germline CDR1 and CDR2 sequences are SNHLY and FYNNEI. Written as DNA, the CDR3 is TGTGCCAGCAGTGGGGTCTACGAGCAGTACTTC. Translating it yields CASSGVYEQYF.

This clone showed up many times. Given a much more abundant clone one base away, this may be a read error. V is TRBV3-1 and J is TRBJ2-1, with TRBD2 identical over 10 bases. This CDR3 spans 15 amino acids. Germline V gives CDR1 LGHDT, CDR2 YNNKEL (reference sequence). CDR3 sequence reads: CAGSQVSGGANEQFF. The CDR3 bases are TGTGCCGGCAGCCAAGTCAGCGGGGGGGCCAATGAGCAGTTCTTC.

CDR3 DNA: TGTGCCAGCAGCTTAGAGTGGGCGGCTAGCGGGAGGGCCAGAACAAATGAGCAGTTCTTC. It encodes CASSLEWAASGRARTNEQFF. The V gene is TRBV11-2, the J gene TRBJ2-1, with 12 positions matching TRBD2. The ends lost 0 bases at V and 7 bases at J; junction bases unmatched: 16. Germline values: CDR1 SGHAT, CDR2 FQNNGV. The CDR3 is 20 residues long.

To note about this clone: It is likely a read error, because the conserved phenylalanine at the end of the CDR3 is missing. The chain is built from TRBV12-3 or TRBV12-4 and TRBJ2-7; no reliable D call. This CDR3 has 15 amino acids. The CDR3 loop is CDSIPTRPLRYEQYI. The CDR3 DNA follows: TGTGACAGCATTCCTACCCGCCCTCTCCGCTACGAGCAGTACATC.

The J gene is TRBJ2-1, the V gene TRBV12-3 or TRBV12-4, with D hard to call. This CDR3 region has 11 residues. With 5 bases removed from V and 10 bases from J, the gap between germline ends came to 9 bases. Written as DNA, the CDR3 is TGTGCCAGCAGTCCGATGGGGGAGCAGTTCTTC. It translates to CASSPMGEQFF.

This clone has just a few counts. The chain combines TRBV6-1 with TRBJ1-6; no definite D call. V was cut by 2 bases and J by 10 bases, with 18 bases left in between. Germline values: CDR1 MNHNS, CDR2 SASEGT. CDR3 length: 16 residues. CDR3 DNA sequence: TGTGCCAGCAGTGAACTGGTGGCAGCGGGTAGCTCACCCCTCCACTTT. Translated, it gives CASSELVAAGSSPLHF.

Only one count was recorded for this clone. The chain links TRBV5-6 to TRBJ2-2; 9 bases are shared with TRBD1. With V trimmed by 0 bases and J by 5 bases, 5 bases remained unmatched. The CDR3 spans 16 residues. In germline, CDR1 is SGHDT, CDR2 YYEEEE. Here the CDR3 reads CASSLGQGDDTGELFF. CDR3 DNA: TGTGCCAGCAGCTTGGGACAGGGGGACGATACCGGGGAGCTGTTTTTT.

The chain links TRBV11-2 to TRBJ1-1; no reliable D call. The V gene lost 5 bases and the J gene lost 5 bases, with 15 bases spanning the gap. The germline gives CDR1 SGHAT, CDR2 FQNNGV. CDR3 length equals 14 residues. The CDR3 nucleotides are TGTGCCAGCAGCCTCAGGCCCGTTGGGACTGAAGCTTTCTTT. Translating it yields CASSLRPVGTEAFF.

The CDR3, as DNA: TGTGCCAGCAGTTTAGTACTAGCGGGAGGGAGTGAGCAGTTCTTC. Encoded protein: CASSLVLAGGSEQFF. This chain links TRBV12-3 or TRBV12-4 with TRBJ2-1; 13 bases line up with TRBD2. The CDR3 extends over 15 amino acids. Trimming cost V 1 base and J 9 bases; bases outside gene matches: 3.

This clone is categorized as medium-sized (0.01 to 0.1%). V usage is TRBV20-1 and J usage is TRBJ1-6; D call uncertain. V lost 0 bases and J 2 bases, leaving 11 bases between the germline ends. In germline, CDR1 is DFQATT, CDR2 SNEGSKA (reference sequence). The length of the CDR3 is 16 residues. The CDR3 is CSARDGSQPYNSPLHF. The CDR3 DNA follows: TGCAGTGCTAGAGATGGGTCGCAGCCCTATAATTCACCCCTCCACTTT.

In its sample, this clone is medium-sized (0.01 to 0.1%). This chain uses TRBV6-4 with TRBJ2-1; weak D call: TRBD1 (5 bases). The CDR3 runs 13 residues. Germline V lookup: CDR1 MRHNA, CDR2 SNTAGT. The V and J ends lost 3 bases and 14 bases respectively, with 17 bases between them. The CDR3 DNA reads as TGTGCCAGCAGTGAGGGGCAGGCTGCGATGAAGTTCTTC. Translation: CASSEGQAAMKFF.

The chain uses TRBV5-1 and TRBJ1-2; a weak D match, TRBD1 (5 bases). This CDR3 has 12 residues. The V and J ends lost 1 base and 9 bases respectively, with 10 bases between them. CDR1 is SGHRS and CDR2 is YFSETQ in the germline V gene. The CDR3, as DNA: TGCGCCAGCAGCTTGAGGCAGGGCCGCTACACCTTC. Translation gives CASSLRQGRYTF.

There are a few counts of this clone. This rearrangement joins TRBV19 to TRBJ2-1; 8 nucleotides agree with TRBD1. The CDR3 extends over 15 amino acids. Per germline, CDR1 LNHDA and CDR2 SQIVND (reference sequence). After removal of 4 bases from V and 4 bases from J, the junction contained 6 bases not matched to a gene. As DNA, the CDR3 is TGTGCCAGTAGTAATCAGGGGGCTCGGTACAATGAGCAGTTCTTC. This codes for CASSNQGARYNEQFF.